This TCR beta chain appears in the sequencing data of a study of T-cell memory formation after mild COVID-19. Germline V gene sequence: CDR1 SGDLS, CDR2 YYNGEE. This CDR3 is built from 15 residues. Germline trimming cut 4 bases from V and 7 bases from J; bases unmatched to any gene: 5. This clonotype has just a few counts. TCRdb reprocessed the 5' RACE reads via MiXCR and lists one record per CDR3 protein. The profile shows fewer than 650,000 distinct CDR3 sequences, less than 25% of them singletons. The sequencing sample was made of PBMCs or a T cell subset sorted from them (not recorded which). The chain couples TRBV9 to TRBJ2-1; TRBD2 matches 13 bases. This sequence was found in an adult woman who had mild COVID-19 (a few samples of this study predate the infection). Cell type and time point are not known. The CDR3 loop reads CASSPGLAGRNEQFF. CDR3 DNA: TGTGCCAGCAGCCCGGGACTAGCGGGAAGGAATGAGCAGTTCTTC.